The text below deals with one TCR beta chain. The target antigen is unknown. The read falls 3 residues short of the CDR3 end, and the missing part is taken from the germline J gene. Each participant carried one incident cervical HPV16 infection only. Trimming removed 4 bases from V and 7 bases from J, with 7 bases in between. CDR3 length equals 12 residues. The germline V gene has CDR1 MNHNS and CDR2 SASEGT. The data derive from a study of T cells in women clearing cervical HPV infection. Study in general: Control women cleared a single incident HPV16 infection within 12 months.

Study-wide points: T-cell numbers per sample were unknown and may explain richness differences. Repertoire richness, not evenness, was significantly elevated in CIN3+ cases versus controls.

Generated by immunoSEQ multiplex PCR, the TCRdb table keeps only in-frame clones and is missing some. The sample data list around 19,000 clones. The origin of this receptor is a woman aged 18 to 75 with a cervical HPV16 infection that either progressed to CIN3+ or cleared (not recorded which). The chain carries TRBV6-1 and TRBJ2-2; TRBD2 might be the D (5 bases). Material for sequencing was blood buffy coat. The CDR3 sequence is CASSVAGGELFF. The covered CDR3 bases are TGTGCCAGCAGTGTTGCGGGCGGGGAG.